This TCR beta chain was obtained from a study of Graves' ophthalmopathy and Graves' hyperthyroidism. The study, taken as a whole, reports: Among thyroid clonotypes expanded above 0.001 frequency, most also appeared in blood.

The table lists this clonotype with many counts. The antigen is not known. Investigators amplified TCR beta CDR3 regions from RNA transcripts. Scientists carried out first-round RT-PCR using HTBI primers and then a second-round multiplex PCR. A single record per CDR3 protein comes from TCRdb applying MiXCR to the multiplex PCR reads. The data contain about 620,000 distinct CDR3 sequences, 20% to 25% of them singletons. The hyperthyroidism patients had a new diagnosis of under 2 months' duration and were aged 18 to 65. Germline loops: CDR1 MNHEY, CDR2 SMNVEV (reference sequence). V was pared by 8 bases and J by 3 bases, with 14 bases between. This CDR3 contains 13 residues.

The clonotype was recovered from a woman aged 18-29 years with stable Graves' hyperthyroidism. Some clones in this sample may be carry-over from other donors' samples. The chain is built from TRBV27 and TRBJ2-7; possibly TRBD1 or TRBD2 for D (5 bases each). Input material: peripheral blood. CDR3 DNA: TGTGCCAGCGGGTTCGGGGCTATCTACGAGCAGTACTTC. Amino acid sequence: CASGFGAIYEQYF.